In this sample, the clone carrying this T cell receptor beta chain turned up once. What it binds is unknown. The V gene's germline CDR1 is LGHNA and CDR2 YNFKEQ. This CDR3 region has 15 residues. V lost 0 bases and J 7 bases, leaving 14 bases between the germline ends. The PCR contained 60 Vbeta and 13 Jbeta primers. Generated by immunoSEQ multiplex PCR, the TCRdb table keeps only in-frame clones and is missing some. Seen here are around 53,000 clones, about 82% observed once, and the top ten hold about 1.4%. This sample is part of a study of cytomegalovirus exposure and HLA in healthy donors. Broader study findings: Diagnosis of cytomegalovirus status made by the classifier reportedly showed high specificity and sensitivity. TRBV6-2, TRBV6-3 and some other V segments were excluded as indistinguishable. In an earlier analysis, in around 590 donors, most V segments appeared productive either ~90% or ~30% of the time.

What was sequenced was PBMCs. The rearrangement joins TRBV4-2 to TRBJ2-3, with D maybe TRBD2 (5 bases). The receptor was isolated from a young man in good health and CMV-seronegative. The CDR3, as DNA: TGTGCCAGCAGCCAAGAACTAGGCGTAGGATATACGCAGTATTTT. Its protein product is CASSQELGVGYTQYF.